The rows below give T cell receptor beta chains drawn from one sample of a study of CDR3 diversity in severe acne. TCRdb processed the PCR reads anew with MiXCR; each CDR3 protein has one entry. The sample has some 90,000 distinct CDR3 sequences; under 55% are singletons. Sequencing used blood. These receptors all come from a male donor with severe acne vulgaris. Both conserved end residues are part of each CDR3. Each record gives: D gene, V gene, clone size, J gene, CDR3 protein, CDR3 DNA. A D gene is named only where the DNA matches it firmly. Clone size is shown for a subset of rows, as once, few, many or a class of expanded clone.

D gene: NA; V gene: TRBV6-1; clone size: NA; J gene: TRBJ1-5; CDR3 protein: CASIGWGSANQPQHF; CDR3 DNA: TGTGCCAGCATCGGGTGGGGGAGTGCCAATCAGCCCCAGCATTTT
D gene: NA; V gene: TRBV9; clone size: NA; J gene: TRBJ2-2; CDR3 protein: CASSPRTAANTGELFF; CDR3 DNA: TGTGCCAGCAGCCCGCGGACAGCCGCGAACACCGGGGAGCTGTTTTTT
D gene: NA; V gene: TRBV24-1; clone size: once; J gene: TRBJ2-6; CDR3 protein: CATSDTRANVLTF; CDR3 DNA: TGTGCCACCAGTGATACCCGGGCCAACGTCCTGACTTTC
D gene: NA; V gene: TRBV25-1; clone size: few; J gene: TRBJ1-2; CDR3 protein: CASSEWGIANYGYTF; CDR3 DNA: TGTGCCAGCAGCGAATGGGGCATCGCTAACTATGGCTACACCTTC
D gene: NA; V gene: TRBV7-9; clone size: few; J gene: TRBJ1-3; CDR3 protein: CASSGRTAVSGNTIYF; CDR3 DNA: TGTGCCAGCAGCGGGCGGACAGCAGTCTCTGGAAACACCATATATTTT
D gene: TRBD1; V gene: TRBV6-1; clone size: once; J gene: TRBJ2-3; CDR3 protein: CASSERTGVDTLYF; CDR3 DNA: TGTGCCAGCAGTGAAAGGACAGGGGTCGACACGCTGTATTTT
D gene: TRBD2; V gene: TRBV9; clone size: many; J gene: TRBJ2-2; CDR3 protein: CASTQRGTGELFF; CDR3 DNA: TGTGCCAGCACCCAGCGGGGGACCGGGGAGCTGTTTTTT
D gene: NA; V gene: TRBV9; clone size: NA; J gene: TRBJ2-3; CDR3 protein: CASSFTGSSTGTQYF; CDR3 DNA: TGTGCCAGCAGCTTTACAGGGTCTAGCACAGGTACGCAGTATTTT
D gene: TRBD2; V gene: TRBV4-2; clone size: NA; J gene: TRBJ2-3; CDR3 protein: CASSQDSSGGDYNEQYF; CDR3 DNA: TGTGCCAGCAGCCAAGATTCTAGCGGGGGAGATTACAATGAGCAGTATTTT
D gene: TRBD2; V gene: TRBV10-1; clone size: NA; J gene: TRBJ2-7; CDR3 protein: CASSGTSGRFPYEQYF; CDR3 DNA: TGCGCCAGCAGTGGGACTAGCGGGAGATTCCCCTACGAGCAGTACTTC
D gene: TRBD1; V gene: TRBV7-9; clone size: NA; J gene: TRBJ1-1; CDR3 protein: CASSLPGQPTEAFF; CDR3 DNA: TGTGCCAGCAGCCTACCGGGACAGCCGACTGAAGCTTTCTTT
D gene: NA; V gene: TRBV5-1; clone size: NA; J gene: TRBJ1-1; CDR3 protein: CASSLRADTEAFF; CDR3 DNA: TGCGCCAGCAGCTTGCGGGCGGACACTGAAGCTTTCTTT
D gene: NA; V gene: TRBV5-8; clone size: NA; J gene: TRBJ2-2; CDR3 protein: CASSPRRMRAGELFF; CDR3 DNA: TGTGCCAGCAGCCCCCGGAGGATGCGGGCCGGGGAGCTGTTTTTT
D gene: TRBD2; V gene: TRBV7-2; clone size: NA; J gene: TRBJ2-7; CDR3 protein: CASSWGLAGDEQYF; CDR3 DNA: TGTGCCAGCAGCTGGGGACTAGCGGGAGACGAGCAGTACTTC
D gene: NA; V gene: TRBV2; clone size: NA; J gene: TRBJ1-6; CDR3 protein: CASSVRGENSPLHF; CDR3 DNA: TGTGCCAGCAGTGTCCGGGGCGAGAATTCACCCCTCCACTTT
D gene: NA; V gene: TRBV15; clone size: NA; J gene: TRBJ1-1; CDR3 protein: CATSRDLGAVTEAFF; CDR3 DNA: TGTGCCACCAGCAGAGATCTAGGGGCGGTCACTGAAGCTTTCTTT
D gene: NA; V gene: TRBV27; clone size: NA; J gene: TRBJ2-7; CDR3 protein: CASGGASEQYF; CDR3 DNA: TGTGCCAGCGGCGGGGCCTCCGAGCAGTACTTC
D gene: NA; V gene: TRBV2; clone size: many; J gene: TRBJ1-2; CDR3 protein: CASSDLTDYGYTF; CDR3 DNA: TGTGCCAGCAGTGACCTGACAGACTATGGCTACACCTTC
D gene: NA; V gene: TRBV7-2; clone size: many; J gene: TRBJ2-6; CDR3 protein: CASSPGFPPSGANVLTF; CDR3 DNA: TGTGCCAGCAGCCCAGGGTTTCCCCCCTCTGGGGCCAACGTCCTGACTTTC
D gene: NA; V gene: TRBV15; clone size: NA; J gene: TRBJ1-6; CDR3 protein: CATSRETRNSPLHF; CDR3 DNA: TGTGCCACCAGCAGAGAAACCAGAAATTCACCCCTCCACTTT
D gene: TRBD2; V gene: TRBV28; clone size: NA; J gene: TRBJ2-7; CDR3 protein: CASSSTLGLAQYEQYF; CDR3 DNA: TGTGCCAGCAGTTCCACCTTGGGACTAGCGCAGTACGAGCAGTACTTC
D gene: TRBD1; V gene: TRBV25-1; clone size: many; J gene: TRBJ1-2; CDR3 protein: CASSDRTGGALGGYTF; CDR3 DNA: TGTGCCAGCAGTGATAGGACAGGGGGTGCCCTCGGTGGCTACACCTTC
D gene: NA; V gene: TRBV2; clone size: NA; J gene: TRBJ2-7; CDR3 protein: CASGGGKGYEQYF; CDR3 DNA: TGTGCCAGCGGAGGGGGAAAGGGGTACGAGCAGTACTTC
D gene: TRBD1; V gene: TRBV24-1; clone size: NA; J gene: TRBJ1-1; CDR3 protein: CATSSAPGQGPMNTEAFF; CDR3 DNA: TGTGCCACCAGTTCCGCTCCGGGACAGGGACCAATGAACACTGAAGCTTTCTTT
D gene: NA; V gene: TRBV7-9; clone size: NA; J gene: TRBJ2-5; CDR3 protein: CASTEGETQYF; CDR3 DNA: TGTGCCAGCACCGAGGGGGAGACCCAGTACTTC
D gene: NA; V gene: TRBV2; clone size: many; J gene: TRBJ2-5; CDR3 protein: CASELDGETQYF; CDR3 DNA: TGTGCCAGCGAGCTGGATGGAGAGACCCAGTACTTC
D gene: NA; V gene: TRBV19; clone size: many; J gene: TRBJ2-6; CDR3 protein: CASSLRKSLTGANVLTF; CDR3 DNA: TGTGCCAGTAGTCTCCGTAAGTCCTTAACTGGGGCCAACGTCCTGACTTTC
D gene: NA; V gene: TRBV7-2; clone size: many; J gene: TRBJ1-1; CDR3 protein: CASSLLRQPNTEAFF; CDR3 DNA: TGTGCCAGCAGCTTATTGCGACAGCCGAACACTGAAGCTTTCTTT
D gene: NA; V gene: TRBV7-8; clone size: NA; J gene: TRBJ2-7; CDR3 protein: CASSQRGGPYEQYF; CDR3 DNA: TGTGCCAGCAGCCAGCGAGGGGGGCCCTACGAGCAGTACTTC
D gene: TRBD2; V gene: TRBV2; clone size: many; J gene: TRBJ2-1; CDR3 protein: CASSEGLAGHNEQFF; CDR3 DNA: TGTGCCAGCAGTGAAGGCCTAGCGGGGCACAATGAGCAGTTCTTC
D gene: NA; V gene: TRBV10-3; clone size: medium-sized; J gene: TRBJ1-2; CDR3 protein: CAIRSETGRGYTF; CDR3 DNA: TGTGCCATCAGGTCTGAGACGGGGCGCGGCTACACCTTC
D gene: NA; V gene: TRBV7-9; clone size: NA; J gene: TRBJ2-2; CDR3 protein: CASSPSPGGELFF; CDR3 DNA: TGTGCCAGCAGCCCGTCGCCTGGCGGGGAGCTGTTTTTT
D gene: NA; V gene: TRBV28; clone size: NA; J gene: TRBJ2-7; CDR3 protein: CASSFDNEQYF; CDR3 DNA: TGTGCCAGCAGTTTTGACAACGAGCAGTACTTC
D gene: TRBD2; V gene: TRBV7-2; clone size: many; J gene: TRBJ2-1; CDR3 protein: CASSSGTSGRGEQFF; CDR3 DNA: TGTGCCAGCAGCTCAGGGACTAGCGGGAGAGGTGAGCAGTTCTTC
D gene: NA; V gene: TRBV9; clone size: NA; J gene: TRBJ2-5; CDR3 protein: CASSLGAEETQCF; CDR3 DNA: TGTGCCAGCAGCCTGGGGGCGGAAGAGACCCAGTGCTTC
D gene: NA; V gene: TRBV7-9; clone size: NA; J gene: TRBJ1-1; CDR3 protein: CASSLVVMNTEAFF; CDR3 DNA: TGTGCCAGCAGCTTAGTTGTTATGAACACTGAAGCTTTCTTT
D gene: NA; V gene: TRBV20-1; clone size: many; J gene: TRBJ1-2; CDR3 protein: CSAPRPRGSYGYTF; CDR3 DNA: TGCAGTGCCCCACGGCCCCGGGGTTCCTATGGCTACACCTTC
D gene: NA; V gene: TRBV6-1; clone size: few; J gene: TRBJ1-2; CDR3 protein: CASSELLLNYGYTF; CDR3 DNA: TGTGCCAGCAGTGAACTTTTACTGAACTATGGCTACACCTTC
D gene: TRBD1; V gene: TRBV11-2; clone size: few; J gene: TRBJ1-1; CDR3 protein: CASSPTGGGTEAFF; CDR3 DNA: TGTGCCAGCAGCCCGACAGGGGGTGGAACTGAAGCTTTCTTT
D gene: NA; V gene: TRBV7-6; clone size: medium-sized; J gene: TRBJ1-5; CDR3 protein: CASSLVPEGNQPQHF; CDR3 DNA: TGTGCCAGCAGCTTAGTCCCCGAGGGCAATCAGCCCCAGCATTTT
D gene: TRBD1; V gene: TRBV7-3; clone size: NA; J gene: TRBJ1-5; CDR3 protein: CASSPDRGSGQPQHF; CDR3 DNA: TGTGCCAGCAGCCCGGACAGGGGCTCGGGTCAGCCCCAGCATTTT
D gene: NA; V gene: TRBV7-9; clone size: few; J gene: TRBJ2-3; CDR3 protein: CASSPVGDTQYF; CDR3 DNA: TGTGCCAGCAGCCCAGTTGGGGATACGCAGTATTTT